A single TCR beta chain is shown here with its context. The specificity of this receptor is unknown. A read error may explain this, as a much larger clone is one base away. This entry is derived from a study of spatial heterogeneity in lung cancer (dated by TCRdb to between 2018 and 2020). Context from the whole study: More beta-chain than alpha-chain transcripts were consistently detected, likely reflecting higher beta-chain transcript abundance. In the raw uncorrected reads, each unique combination of TCR and UMI appeared on average more than ten times. TCR alpha and beta repertoires were quantitatively compared across multiple tumor regions, matched nontumor lung and blood in non-small cell lung cancer. TCR repertoire features were related to nonsynonymous mutation counts determined by whole-exome sequencing of tumor tissue. Both alpha and beta chains were TCR-sequenced in around 220 tumor regions, approximately 64 matched nontumor lung samples and around 54 PBMC samples obtained at surgery.

Reading the label with the study, this specimen's time point is: sample taken at primary tumor resection. TCR sequencing used whole RNA extracted from tumor and nontumor lung tissue, or from cryopreserved PBMC samples, without cell sorting. Samples were obtained from 72 patients with early-stage, untreated non-small cell lung cancer from the lung TRACERx cohort. Patients were selected for TCR sequencing only if sufficient RNA was available from at least two tumor regions. Results the study describes overall, beyond this receptor: Ubiquitous expanded tumor TCRs were found in blood more often at tumor resection than at routine follow-up. Confirming at a functional level the hypothesis that regional TCRs recognize regional mutations was considered to require additional single-cell paired TCR alpha and beta sequencing.

Trimming takes 3 bases from V and 9 bases from J, and the germline ends sit 12 bases apart. The CDR3, cysteine through phenylalanine, is 13 amino acids long. Only the CDR3 DNA stays, 39 bases, in frame from base 1. Libraries were prepared through 5' RACE. Instrument on record: NextSeq 500. In the TCR library protocol, a unique molecular identifier was attached to each TCR cDNA molecule so that PCR and sequencing errors could be corrected. For the original study's pipeline: TCR identification, UMI-based error correction and CDR3 extraction were performed with Decombinator tools. TCRs above a frequency of 2 per 1,000, corresponding to the top 1% of the tumor frequency distribution, were defined as expanded. Rényi diversity was computed with the R vegan package after subsampling each repertoire 100 times to 5,000 TCRs. To build CDR3 similarity networks, amino acid triplet string-kernel similarity was used, and CDR3s were connected when their pairwise similarity was above 0.82. TCRdb's own reprocessing of the public reads used fastp at Q25 and MiXCR and kept productive beta chains. All rows with the same CDR3 protein become a single entry with the most common DNA and genes. In this record, the V and J calls reflect TCRdb's handling and not the investigators' own analysis. This sample comprises around 40,000 distinct CDR3 sequences, approximately 6.3% of them detected only once. The ten largest clones represent 11% of the sample.

The sequence came from a male donor with early-stage non-small cell lung cancer. This receptor chain uses TRBV12-3 or TRBV12-4 and TRBJ2-1, with TRBD2 as a weak D call on 5 bases. Source: PBMCs, taken at surgery. At the DNA level, the sequence is TGTGCCAGCAGTTTGGGCATCGCGGGTGAGCAGTTCTTC. Translated, it reads CASSLGIAGEQFF.